This note documents a single TCR beta chain sequence. The antigen it recognizes is unknown. Nothing much larger sits one base from this clone, and base qualities are not available. This sample was included in a study of control samples from healthy donors and cancer patients (dated by TCRdb to 2020 to 2022). Library construction relied on the immunoSEQ multiplex PCR assay. Held by TCRdb, this immuneACCESS table contains in-frame sequences only and omits some clones. Under half of the omission traces to an unresolved V gene where checked; the cause of the rest is unknown. Across this sample there are approximately 150,000 clones, with about 90% seen only once. The ten largest make up 0.68% of the sample. As encoded in the germline V gene, CDR1 is MDHEN while CDR2 is SYDVKM. V loses 4 bases of germline sequence and J loses 6 bases, and the interval between the two ends is 13 bases. Taken from cysteine to phenylalanine, the CDR3 has 15 residues. Only CDR3 DNA is held: 45 bases, read in frame from base 1.

This receptor was obtained from a woman under 40 in good health. Sequenced: blood. The rearranged chain carries TRBV28 and TRBJ1-6; a tentative D call is TRBD1 (5 bases match). The CDR3 has the sequence CASSSRDGLNSPLHF. In nucleotides, the sequence is TGTGCCAGCAGTTCCCGGGACGGTCTTAATTCACCCCTCCACTTT.